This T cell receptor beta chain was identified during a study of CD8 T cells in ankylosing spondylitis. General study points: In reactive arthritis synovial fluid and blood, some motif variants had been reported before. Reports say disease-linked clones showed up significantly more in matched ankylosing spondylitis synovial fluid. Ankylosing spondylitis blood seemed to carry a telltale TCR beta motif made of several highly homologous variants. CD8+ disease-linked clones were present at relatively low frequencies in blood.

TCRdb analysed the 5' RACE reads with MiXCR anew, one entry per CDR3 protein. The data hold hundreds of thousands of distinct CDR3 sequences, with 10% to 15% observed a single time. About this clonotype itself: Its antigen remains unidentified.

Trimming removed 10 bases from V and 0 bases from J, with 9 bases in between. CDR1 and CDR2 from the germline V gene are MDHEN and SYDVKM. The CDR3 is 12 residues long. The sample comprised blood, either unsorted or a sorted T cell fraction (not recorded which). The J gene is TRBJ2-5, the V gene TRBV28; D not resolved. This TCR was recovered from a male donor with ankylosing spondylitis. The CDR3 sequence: CATDDNQETQYF. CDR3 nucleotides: TGTGCCACCGATGACAACCAAGAGACCCAGTACTTC.